The 24 T cell receptor beta chains below were found in one sample sequenced in a study of Graves' ophthalmopathy and Graves' hyperthyroidism. Investigators amplified TCR beta CDR3 regions from RNA transcripts. A first-round RT-PCR used HTBI primers, followed by a second-round multiplex PCR. TCRdb used MiXCR to reprocess the multiplex PCR reads, holding one entry per CDR3 protein. Of about 370,000 distinct CDR3 sequences listed, approximately 17% are singletons. Specimen: peripheral blood. The receptors derive from an adult woman with stable Graves' hyperthyroidism.

At least ten counts were recorded for this clonotype. A much more abundant neighbour one base away suggests this may be a read error. The chain joins TRBV20-1 to TRBJ2-7; TRBD2 agrees at 11 bases. CDR1 is DFQATT, CDR2 SNEGSKA, per germline (reference sequence). CDR3 length equals 14 residues. DNA for the CDR3: TGCAGTGCACCCACGCTAGCGGGAGGCTACGGGCAGTACTTC. Translation gives CSAPTLAGGYGQYF.

This clonotype was seen ten or more times. V usage is TRBV27 and J usage is TRBJ2-7; D remains unclear. The CDR3 sequence is 15 residues long. V lost 6 bases and J 0 bases, leaving 15 bases between the germline ends. Germline CDR1 is MNHEY and CDR2 is SMNVEV (reference sequence). CDR3 protein: CASRPRPQSSYEQYF. CDR3 nucleotide sequence: TGTGCCAGCAGACCTCGGCCTCAGAGCTCCTACGAGCAGTACTTC.

The table lists this clonotype with many counts. In DNA, the CDR3 is TGCAGTGCTAGGGGGTCAAAGGATTCACCCCTCCACTTT. Protein: CSARGSKDSPLHF. The chain couples TRBV20-1 to TRBJ1-6; D call uncertain. The CDR3 spans 13 residues. CDR1 DFQATT and CDR2 SNEGSKA come from the germline V gene (reference sequence). V dropped 3 bases and J dropped 8 bases, with 11 bases sitting between them.

The chain recombines TRBV6-1 with TRBJ1-1, with D hard to call. The V and J ends lost 3 bases and 5 bases respectively, with 10 bases between them. Germline CDR1 is MNHNS and CDR2 is SASEGT. This CDR3 region has 13 residues. CDR3 nucleotides: TGTGCCAGCAGTGACATGATATATACTGAAGCTTTCTTT. Its translation: CASSDMIYTEAFF.

Many counts were recorded for this clonotype. The chain combines TRBV4-3 with TRBJ2-7; no reliable D call. CDR3 length equals 13 residues. Germline V gene lookup returns CDR1 LGHNA and CDR2 YSLEER. Deletions cut 0 bases from V and 2 bases from J, with 5 bases between. CDR3 nucleotides: TGCGCCAGCAGCCAAGAACTTACCTACGAGCAGTACTTC. It translates to CASSQELTYEQYF.

This clonotype was recorded at least ten times. V and J are TRBV3-1 and TRBJ1-5; tentatively, D is TRBD1 (6 bases). In germline, CDR1 is LGHDT, CDR2 YNNKEL (reference sequence). The germline V and J ends were trimmed by 1 base and 6 bases, with 10 bases remaining between them. The CDR3 is 14 amino acids. CDR3 protein: CASSQVGQFQPQHF. CDR3 bases: TGTGCCAGCAGCCAAGTCGGACAGTTTCAGCCCCAGCATTTT.

The CDR3 DNA is TGCGCCAGCAGCCAAGTTGTCAGGCCCGCCAGAGACACCGGGGAGCTGTTTTTT. Translated: CASSQVVRPARDTGELFF. The rearrangement joins TRBV4-1 to TRBJ2-2; unclear D gene. The CDR3 covers 18 residues. In germline, CDR1 is MGHRA, CDR2 YSYEKL. The V and J ends lost 1 base and 3 bases respectively, with 18 bases between them.

This clonotype was recorded at least ten times. At one of its ends the junction is not consistent with the germline gene, which may arise from a read error. The chain uses TRBV28 and TRBJ2-7; D not certain. Germline V gene data show CDR1 as MDHEN and CDR2 as SYDVKM. The CDR3 contains 12 residues. The CDR3: CASSFLFNERYF. CDR3 nucleotides: TGTGCCAGCAGTTTCCTTTTTAACGAGCGGTACTTC.

This clonotype was counted many times. The chain links TRBV29-1 to TRBJ1-2; D gene unclear. The germline V gene has CDR1 SQVTM and CDR2 ANQGSEA. Trimming left V 2 bases short and J 1 base short, with 8 bases between. The CDR3 extends over 13 amino acids. The CDR3 sequence: CSVEPDLNYGYTF. In DNA, the CDR3 is TGCAGCGTTGAACCGGATCTTAACTATGGCTACACCTTC. The whole variable domain, remainder taken from reference TRBV29-1 and TRBJ1-2, is SAVISQKPSRDICQRGTSLTIQCQVDSQVTMMFWYRQQPGQSLTLIATANQGSEATYESGFVIDKFPISRPNLTFSTLTVSNMSPEDSSIYLCSVEPDLNYGYTFGSGTRLTVV.

This clonotype was seen a single time. A read error may account for a junction end that differs from germline. V usage is TRBV6-5 and J usage is TRBJ1-2; D gene ambiguous. Per the germline V gene, CDR1 is MNHEY and CDR2 is SVGAGI. The CDR3 has 14 amino acids. CDR3 nucleotide sequence: TGTGCCAGCAGTTATAAGGGAATCAACTATGGTTACACCTTC. This gives the protein CASSYKGINYGYTF.

The chain has TRBV6-2 or TRBV6-3 and TRBJ2-7; a weak D match, TRBD1 (6 bases). V shed 0 bases and J shed 3 bases, with 15 bases lying between them. This CDR3 has 16 residues. Per germline, CDR1 MNHEY and CDR2 SVGEGT. The chain's CDR3 is CASSYSIEGDIYEQYF. As DNA, the CDR3 is TGTGCCAGCAGTTACTCGATAGAGGGGGACATCTACGAGCAGTACTTC.

This clonotype was seen ten or more times. This chain connects TRBV28 to TRBJ1-5; D unclear. Trimming removed 8 bases from V and 4 bases from J, with 18 bases in between. Germline CDR1 and CDR2: MDHEN and SYDVKM. The length of the CDR3 is 15 residues. CDR3 sequence: CASSSGGRQNQPQHF. The CDR3 nucleotides are TGTGCCAGCTCTTCAGGCGGACGGCAAAATCAGCCCCAGCATTTT.

The rearrangement links TRBV5-1 to TRBJ1-2; 9 bases align to TRBD1. Losses at the gene ends were 0 bases for V and 8 bases for J; bases not matched to a gene: 5. This CDR3 comprises 14 residues. Germline values: CDR1 SGHRS, CDR2 YFSETQ. As DNA, the CDR3 is TGCGCCAGCAGCTTGGCACAGGGGGCCGGCGGCTACACCTTC. This translates into CASSLAQGAGGYTF.

Ten or more counts support this clonotype. V and J are TRBV6-2 or TRBV6-3 and TRBJ2-2; D is possibly TRBD2 (5 bases). The V gene lost 0 bases and the J gene lost 8 bases, with 16 bases spanning the gap. Germline CDR1 and CDR2: MNHEY and SVGEGT. This CDR3 has 16 amino acids. CDR3 nucleotide sequence: TGTGCCAGCAGTTACTCGTTCGAGGAGGACCCGGGGGAGCTGTTTTTT. It is translated as CASSYSFEEDPGELFF.

As to this clonotype: The junction does not match germline at one end; this may be a read error. V and J are TRBV12-3 or TRBV12-4 and TRBJ1-1, with D unresolved. CDR3 length: 13 residues. CDR3 nucleotide sequence: TGTGCCAGCAGGCGAACCTTGAACACTGAAGCTTGCTTT. This encodes CASRRTLNTEACF.

In the case of this clonotype: One base away lies a much larger clone, so this may be a sequencing read error. This sequence joins TRBV2 and TRBJ1-1; D ambiguous. This CDR3 has 20 residues. Per germline, CDR1 SNHLY and CDR2 FYNNEI. V was shortened by 1 base and J by 5 bases, with 29 bases between the two germline ends. The CDR3 DNA reads TGTGCCAGCAGTGAAGATCTCCTCTTGGTTCACAGATTCTTGGGGACTGAAGCTTTCTTT. It yields the protein CASSEDLLLVHRFLGTEAFF.

This clonotype was detected many times. The J gene is TRBJ1-2, the V gene TRBV28; D not resolved. The germline V and J ends were trimmed by 5 bases and 7 bases, with 20 bases remaining between them. CDR1 is MDHEN, CDR2 SYDVKM, per germline. This CDR3 has 15 residues. The CDR3 loop is CASSPPPTLPIGYTF. CDR3 nucleotide sequence: TGTGCCAGCAGTCCGCCCCCGACATTACCGATTGGCTACACCTTC.

This clonotype was detected many times. Here the CDR3 reads CASSTPLGGISYEQYF. The CDR3 DNA reads as TGTGCCAGCAGCACCCCACTGGGCGGAATCTCCTACGAGCAGTACTTC. The chain has TRBV7-2 and TRBJ2-7; D not certain. V lost 5 bases to trimming and J lost 0 bases, with 17 bases between them. The length of the CDR3 is 16 residues. CDR1 is SGHTA and CDR2 is FQGNSA in the germline V gene. Combining the CDR3 with reference TRBV7-2 and TRBJ2-7 gives the whole variable domain GAGVSQSPSNKVTEKGKDVELRCDPISGHTALYWYRQSLGQGLEFLIYFQGNSAPDKSGLPSDRFSAERTGGSVSTLTIQRTQQEDSAVYLCASSTPLGGISYEQYFGPGTRLTVT.

This clonotype was seen a few times. The chain links TRBV12-3 or TRBV12-4 to TRBJ1-1; maybe TRBD1 (5 bases). Between the trimmed V and J ends, which lost 6 bases and 6 bases, there was a span of 17 bases. The CDR3 has 14 residues. The CDR3 protein is CASRPRREGPEAFF. The CDR3 nucleotides read TGTGCCAGCAGACCCCGAAGAGAGGGGCCTGAAGCTTTCTTT.

This clonotype has a count of ten or more. This chain connects TRBV28 to TRBJ1-2, with D unresolved. CDR3 length: 14 residues. The germline CDR1 and CDR2 sequences are MDHEN and SYDVKM. V lost 5 bases, J lost 0 bases, and 10 bases lay in between. This CDR3 is CASSEPPANYGYTF. The CDR3 bases are TGTGCCAGCAGTGAGCCGCCCGCTAACTATGGCTACACCTTC.

A word on this clonotype: This sequence may be a read error, since a much larger clone differs from it by one base. The rearrangement joins TRBV30 to TRBJ1-2; D is undetermined. Germline V gene data show CDR1 as GTSNPN and CDR2 as SVGIG (reference sequence). This CDR3 contains 12 residues. V lost 3 bases and J lost 3, with 8 bases in between. CDR3 in DNA: TGTGCCTGGAGCCAGAGTGACTATGGCTACACCTTC. Translation gives CAWSQSDYGYTF.

Ten or more counts support this clonotype. This chain links TRBV6-2 or TRBV6-3 with TRBJ2-2; D unclear. V lost 2 bases to trimming and J lost 5 bases, with 9 bases between them. The CDR3 runs to 14 residues. The germline V gene has CDR1 MNHEY and CDR2 SVGEGT. The DNA for the CDR3 is TGTGCCAGCAGTTACGTAGGGCGGACCGGGGAGCTGTTTTTT. It yields the protein CASSYVGRTGELFF.

In this sample, this clonotype turned up many times. The chain combines TRBV20-1 with TRBJ1-2; D gene ambiguous. Trimming took off 1 base at V and 4 bases at J, with 10 bases between the two ends. This CDR3 spans 13 amino acids. CDR1 and CDR2 from the germline V gene are DFQATT and SNEGSKA (reference sequence). The CDR3 here is CSARGRESYGYTF. DNA of the CDR3: TGCAGTGCTAGAGGCCGGGAGAGCTATGGCTACACCTTC.

This clonotype was counted many times. The chain has TRBV28 and TRBJ1-3; a possible D gene is TRBD1 (5 bases). Trimming cost V 2 bases and J 0 bases, with 8 bases left between them. Germline V gene data show CDR1 as MDHEN and CDR2 as SYDVKM. CDR3 length: 15 amino acids. The CDR3 DNA follows: TGTGCCAGCAGTTTAAGGGGAGGCTCTGGAAACACCATATATTTT. Translated: CASSLRGGSGNTIYF.